This entry lists 7 T cell receptor beta chains sequenced from one sample in a study of blood T cell repertoires in COVID-19. The repertoire was sequenced with immunoSEQ multiplex PCR; TCRdb's copy has only in-frame clones and lacks some. The sample has about 160,000 clones, 65% to 85% seen once. The specimen was peripheral blood. These receptors were collected from a man in his 60s with active or convalescent COVID-19.

This clone was observed a few times. The genes are TRBV24-1 and TRBJ2-5, with 8 nucleotides matching TRBD1. The germline V gene has CDR1 KGHDR and CDR2 SFDVKD. V was pared by 7 bases and J by 7 bases, with 7 bases of the junction left unmatched. The CDR3 totals 13 residues. CDR3 region: CATSRTGLGTQYF. CDR3 coding DNA: TGTGCCACCAGCCGGACAGGGCTCGGGACCCAGTACTTC.

The sample holds one count of this clone. The chain employs TRBV28 and TRBJ2-7; D might be TRBD2 (5 bases). This CDR3 has 15 residues. Looked up from germline, CDR1 is MDHEN and CDR2 is SYDVKM. Deletions cut 2 bases from V and 3 bases from J, with 14 bases between. The CDR3 DNA reads TGTGCCAGCAGTTTACCTAGAGGGAACGACTACGAGCAGTACTTC. It encodes CASSLPRGNDYEQYF.

The chain employs TRBV6-5 and TRBJ1-2, with D possibly TRBD1 on 5 matching bases. The CDR3 runs 13 residues. The germline V gene encodes CDR1 MNHEY and CDR2 SVGAGI. V lost 4 bases and J lost 1, with 7 bases in between. Here the CDR3 reads CASSWGSNYGYTF. For the CDR3, the DNA is TGTGCCAGCAGTTGGGGCAGTAACTATGGCTACACCTTC.

This chain connects TRBV5-4 to TRBJ1-2; D gene unclear. This CDR3 is built from 14 residues. CDR1 is SGHNT and CDR2 is YYREEE in the germline V gene (reference sequence). The V and J ends lost 0 bases and 4 bases respectively, with 10 bases between them. This chain's CDR3 is CASSLEVVSYGYTF. The CDR3 DNA sequence: TGTGCCAGCAGCTTGGAAGTGGTTAGCTATGGCTACACCTTC.

The rearrangement links TRBV3-1 (or the pseudogene TRBV3-2) to TRBJ1-2, with no clear D. Germline V gene lookup returns CDR1 LGHDT and CDR2 YNNKEL (reference sequence). The CDR3 is 12 amino acids. Trimming shortened V by 4 bases and J by 9 bases, and 12 bases separated the two germline ends. The CDR3 region is CASSPSTTSYTF. In DNA, the CDR3 is TGTGCCAGCAGCCCTTCGACTACCAGCTACACCTTC.

The chain couples TRBV18 to TRBJ2-7; 8 nucleotides align to TRBD1. J lost 5 bases, V lost 6 bases, and 3 bases had no gene match. There are 12 residues in the CDR3. Germline lookup yields CDR1 KGHSH and CDR2 LQKENI. The CDR3 protein is CASSGQGNEQYF. The CDR3 region has the DNA TGTGCCAGCTCTGGACAGGGCAACGAGCAGTACTTC.

V is TRBV5-1 and J is TRBJ1-4; weak D call: TRBD1 (6 bases). V was pared by 3 bases and J by 8 bases, with 14 bases between. The CDR3 extends over 14 amino acids. Germline V CDR1 and CDR2: SGHRS, YFSETQ. The CDR3 DNA reads as TGCGCCAGCAGCTCCCCCACAGGGAGAGAAAAACTGTTTTTT. Its translation: CASSSPTGREKLFF.